The clone carrying this TCR beta chain was seen only a few times. The antigen is unknown. Germline V gene sequence: CDR1 MDHEN, CDR2 SYDVKM. CDR3 length: 18 amino acids. Germline trimming cut 4 bases from V and 0 bases from J; bases unmatched to any gene: 8. The record originates from a study of CD8+ T cells in alopecia areata. Study-level results: Scalp sample sequencing also detects resident alphabeta T cells of normal skin.

RNA extraction was followed by reverse transcription into cDNA, which acted as the sequencing template. Sequencing was performed with immunoSEQ multiplex PCR; in TCRdb, only in-frame clones are kept and a portion is missing. The sample records nearly 200,000 clones, 55% to 75% being singletons. Sample treatment: oral pan-JAK inhibitor, 5-10 mg twice daily. This sample comprised CD4+ T cells sorted from blood, obtained at week 24, from a patient treated with tofacitinib. The source of this sequence is a human donor with alopecia areata. The chain couples TRBV28 to TRBJ2-3; 12 bases are a match to TRBD2. CDR3 nucleotide sequence: TGTGCCAGCAGTTCGGTACTAGCGGGAGGAGGGAGCACAGATACGCAGTATTTT. It encodes CASSSVLAGGGSTDTQYF.